This T cell receptor beta chain was identified during a study of T cells in Graves' hyperthyroidism and ophthalmopathy. Ten or more counts support this clonotype. From RNA transcripts, TCR beta CDR3 regions were amplified. The HTBI set primed first-round TCR CDR3 RT-PCR. TCRdb passed the multiplex PCR reads through MiXCR, listing each CDR3 protein once. The sample has about 350,000 distinct CDR3 sequences, roughly 14% seen once. Trimming shortened V by 2 bases and J by 1 base, and 5 bases separated the two germline ends. The CDR3 has 13 residues. Germline values: CDR1 MNHNS, CDR2 SASEGT. This clonotype was sampled from a young woman with Graves' hyperthyroidism. Sample: blood. V is TRBV6-1 and J is TRBJ1-1; no definite D call. Here the CDR3 reads CASSEKENTEAFF. The CDR3 DNA is TGTGCCAGCAGTGAAAAGGAGAACACTGAAGCTTTCTTT.